A selection of T cell receptor beta chains follows, all from one sample in a study of T cell responses to AZD1222 COVID-19 vaccine. The table came from immunoSEQ multiplex PCR; TCRdb's copy has only in-frame clones and leaves some out. The sample carries about 140,000 clones, roughly 85% recorded once. Sequencing was performed on peripheral blood, taken 28 days after the second dose of the MenACWY control vaccine. The receptor set was obtained from an adult who received the MenACWY meningococcal vaccine as a control. Both conserved end residues are part of each CDR3. The D gene is left open where the match is weak. Clone sizes are given selectively: once, few, many, or a class where the clone is expanded.

V gene	J gene	D gene	clone size	CDR3 DNA	CDR3 protein
TRBV5-1	TRBJ2-1	.	.	TGCGCCAGCAGCGAGCTTCACTACAATGAGCAGTTCTTC	CASSELHYNEQFF
TRBV7-2	TRBJ2-5	TRBD2	.	TGTGCCAGCAGCTTAAAGCCGTTCGGGGGGGCGTACCAAGAGACCCAGTACTTC	CASSLKPFGGAYQETQYF
TRBV7-6	TRBJ1-6	TRBD1	.	TGTGCCAGCAGCGCTGGACAGGGCTCTGTTTACCCCCTCCACTTT	CASSAGQGSVYPLHF
TRBV5-1	TRBJ1-1	TRBD1	.	TGCGCCAGCAGCTCCGGGACAGGGATCGCTGAAGCTTTCTTT	CASSSGTGIAEAFF
TRBV5-1	TRBJ2-1	TRBD2	.	TGCGCCAGCCGACCTATGGGTAGCGGGGGGTCAAACTACAATGAGCAGTTCTTC	CASRPMGSGGSNYNEQFF
TRBV5-1	TRBJ2-1	.	.	TGCGCCAGCACCCTACAAGACTTCTCCTATTACAATGAGCAGTTCTTC	CASTLQDFSYYNEQFF
TRBV11-3	TRBJ2-1	TRBD2	.	TGTGCCAGCAGCTTTGCCCTAGCGGGAGGAAATGAGCAGTTCTTC	CASSFALAGGNEQFF
TRBV5-4	TRBJ2-5	.	.	TGTGCCAGCAGCTTGTCAGACCAAGAGACCCAGTACTTC	CASSLSDQETQYF
TRBV15	TRBJ1-5	TRBD1	.	TGTGCCACCAGCAGCCTAAGACAGGGAGCAAATCAGCCCCAGCATTTT	CATSSLRQGANQPQHF
TRBV5-1	TRBJ1-1	.	.	TGCGCCAGCAGCCTCGGGGACGGCCACTTTGAAGCTTTCTTT	CASSLGDGHFEAFF
TRBV7-2	TRBJ2-3	.	.	TGTGCCAGCAGTCGAGGTGGGACAGCGGGAGATACGCAGTATTTT	CASSRGGTAGDTQYF
TRBV6-2/TRBV6-3	TRBJ1-2	.	.	TGTGCCAGCAGTCCGGGATACGGCTACACCTTC	CASSPGYGYTF
TRBV19	TRBJ1-1	TRBD1	.	TGTGCCAGTAGCATCGGGACAGGGTCCGTTCGAGGGGCTTTCTTT	CASSIGTGSVRGAFF
TRBV6-1	TRBJ2-7	TRBD1	.	TGTGCCAGCAGTGATGACGACAGGGGACAGGCTAGCGTCTACGAGCAGTACTTC	CASSDDDRGQASVYEQYF
TRBV27	TRBJ1-5	.	once	TGTGCCAGCAGTTTGCGGGGTCCAGTACAGCCCCAGCATTTT	CASSLRGPVQPQHF
TRBV7-8	TRBJ2-7	TRBD2	.	TGTGCCAGCAGCCCCGGACTAGCGGGCTCTTACGAGCAGTACTTC	CASSPGLAGSYEQYF
TRBV28	TRBJ1-2	.	.	TGTGCCAGCAGTAACGGGCGGCTAAGCGGTGCCTACACCTTC	CASSNGRLSGAYTF
TRBV19	TRBJ1-1	.	.	TGTGCCAGTAGTATAGGAAGGGTACGGAACACTGAAGCTTTCTTT	CASSIGRVRNTEAFF
TRBV9	TRBJ2-1	.	few	TGTGCCAGCAGCGCCCCAGGGACGGCAGCCAATGAGCAGTTCTTC	CASSAPGTAANEQFF
TRBV18	TRBJ2-7	.	.	TGTGCCAGCTCACCAAGTCGGGACGAGCAGTACTTC	CASSPSRDEQYF
TRBV2	TRBJ1-5	.	.	TGTGCCAGCAGTGAAGCGCGGGGGGCCATCTCAAATCAGCCCCAGCATTTT	CASSEARGAISNQPQHF
TRBV14	TRBJ1-1	.	.	TGTGCCAGCAGCCAAGGAGTCGGGGCGGGCACTGAAGCTTTCTTT	CASSQGVGAGTEAFF
TRBV2	TRBJ1-5	TRBD1	.	TGTGCCAGCAGGAAGACAGGGGGGGATCAGCCCCAGCATTTT	CASRKTGGDQPQHF
TRBV2	TRBJ1-5	TRBD1	.	TGTGCCAGCAGTGAACGGGGTCAGGGGGGCCAGCCCCAGCATTTT	CASSERGQGGQPQHF
TRBV29-1	TRBJ2-1	TRBD1	few	TGCAGCGTCCTAGGAGGGACAGGGAACTACAATGAGCAGTTCTTC	CSVLGGTGNYNEQFF
TRBV27	TRBJ1-1	.	.	TGTGCCAGCAGTTCTGGGGCTAAGGCTTTCTTT	CASSSGAKAFF
TRBV10-1	TRBJ1-3	.	.	TGCGCCAGCAGTGATCCCCCTGGAAACACCATATATTTT	CASSDPPGNTIYF
TRBV29-1	TRBJ1-4	.	.	TGCAGCGTGGCCAGAAGTAATGAAAAACTGTTTTTT	CSVARSNEKLFF
TRBV29-1	TRBJ1-1	.	.	TGCAGCGTGTGGGCCAAGGCTGAAGCTTTCTTT	CSVWAKAEAFF
TRBV11-3	TRBJ2-1	TRBD1	.	TGTGCCAGCAGCTTAGGAGCAGGGGGCTTCTACAATGAGCAGTTCTTC	CASSLGAGGFYNEQFF
TRBV29-1	TRBJ1-4	.	.	TGCAGCGTTGTTCGGGGAACTAATGAAAAACTGTTTTTT	CSVVRGTNEKLFF
TRBV6-5	TRBJ1-6	TRBD1	.	TGTGCCAGCAGTTACCCGGAGGGGGCTTGGACACCCCTCCACTTT	CASSYPEGAWTPLHF
TRBV7-8	TRBJ2-1	.	few	TGTGCCAGCAGCTTCTATAGCGGAAATGGGAATGAGCAGTTCTTC	CASSFYSGNGNEQFF
TRBV19	TRBJ1-3	.	.	TGTGCCAGTAGTATTAACATGGACCCCTCTGGAAACACCATATATTTT	CASSINMDPSGNTIYF
TRBV5-1	TRBJ1-2	.	.	TGCGCCAGCAGCCTAGGGACGGCACGAAGCTACACCTTC	CASSLGTARSYTF